Below are 28 T cell receptor beta chains sequenced from a single sample in a study of CD8 T cells in Susac syndrome. RNA was extracted with the RNeasy kit, and a quantity of roughly 0.5 to 1 ug was reverse transcribed using random hexamers. MiXCR was run by TCRdb on the immunoSEQ multiplex PCR reads, yielding one entry per CDR3 protein. The sample shows 330,000 or so distinct CDR3 sequences, roughly 85% of them seen only once. The sample consisted of CD8+ T cells from PBMCs. These TCRs come from a human donor with multiple sclerosis.

The genes are TRBV11-1 and TRBJ2-1; D perhaps matches TRBD2 (6 bases). This CDR3 comprises 20 residues. Trimming pared 4 bases from V and 4 bases from J, leaving 29 bases between. Germline CDR1 reads SGHAT; CDR2 reads FQDESV (reference sequence). DNA of the CDR3: TGTGCCAGCAGCTCGATAACACTAGCAGCCCCTACCCCGATTTACAATGAGCAGTTCTTC. It codes for CASSSITLAAPTPIYNEQFF.

This clonotype appeared once. The CDR3 spells CASSLLSSGTGTSGELFF. The DNA for the CDR3 is TGTGCCAGCAGTTTACTCAGCTCCGGGACAGGGACGTCCGGGGAGCTGTTTTTT. This chain joins TRBV27 and TRBJ2-2, with 9 bases fitting TRBD1. Germline V gene lookup returns CDR1 MNHEY and CDR2 SMNVEV (reference sequence). CDR3 size: 18 residues. Trimming cost V 2 bases and J 6 bases; bases outside gene matches: 13.

The genes are TRBV27 and TRBJ2-1; D not certain. The CDR3 runs 15 residues. V lost 2 bases and J lost 4, with 12 bases in between. In germline, CDR1 is MNHEY, CDR2 SMNVEV (reference sequence). CDR3 sequence: CASSLGPAPYNEQFF. DNA for the CDR3: TGTGCCAGCAGTTTAGGTCCTGCTCCGTACAATGAGCAGTTCTTC.

The chain is built from TRBV18 and TRBJ2-7; 9 nucleotides align to TRBD1. The germline V gene has CDR1 KGHSH and CDR2 LQKENI. The length of the CDR3 is 17 residues. The trim removed 4 bases at V and 1 base at J, leaving 11 bases unmatched. The CDR3 loop is CASSLLNPGQGSYEQYF. The CDR3 region has the DNA TGTGCCAGCTCACTTTTGAACCCGGGACAGGGTTCCTACGAGCAGTACTTC.

The gene calls are TRBV6-1 and TRBJ1-4, with 12 bases that match TRBD1. The trim removed 8 bases at V and 5 bases at J, leaving 9 bases unmatched. The germline gives CDR1 MNHNS, CDR2 SASEGT. The CDR3 is made up of 16 amino acids. The CDR3 loop reads CASGPGQGAKNEKLFF. CDR3 DNA: TGTGCCAGCGGACCGGGACAGGGGGCGAAGAATGAAAAACTGTTTTTT.

This clonotype has just one count. The chain joins TRBV11-2 to TRBJ2-3; a possible D gene is TRBD1 (6 bases). V lost 2 bases and J lost 4, with 16 bases in between. The CDR3 totals 16 residues. From germline, CDR1 is SGHAT and CDR2 FQNNGV. CDR3 residues: CASSLYAGVQADTQYF. As DNA, the CDR3 is TGTGCCAGCAGCTTATATGCAGGGGTCCAGGCAGATACGCAGTATTTT.

The chain employs TRBV7-3 and TRBJ2-1, with 7 positions matching TRBD2. CDR1 and CDR2 (germline): SGHTA, FQGTGA. The CDR3 consists of 16 residues. The V gene end was trimmed by 4 bases and the J gene end by 2 bases; junction bases not matched to a gene: 8. The DNA for the CDR3 is TGTGCCAGCAGCTCATACGGGAGGCCCGCCTACAATGAGCAGTTCTTC. This codes for CASSSYGRPAYNEQFF.

V and J are TRBV7-9 and TRBJ1-2; 9 bases align to TRBD1. This CDR3 has 14 residues. Germline trimming cut 6 bases from V and 8 bases from J; bases unmatched to any gene: 10. Germline V CDR1 and CDR2: SEHNR, FQNEAQ (reference sequence). The CDR3 bases are TGTGCCAGCAGAGGCCCAGGGACAGGGCGCGGCTACACCTTC. It encodes CASRGPGTGRGYTF.

V gene TRBV7-6 combines with J gene TRBJ2-5, with D maybe TRBD2 (6 bases). The V and J ends lost 4 bases and 7 bases respectively, with 16 bases between them. This CDR3 is 14 amino acids long. Per the germline V gene, CDR1 is SGHVS and CDR2 is FNYEAQ. The CDR3 sequence: CASSSPSEGRTQYF. CDR3 nucleotide sequence: TGTGCCAGCAGCTCCCCCTCGGAGGGAAGGACCCAGTACTTC.

This chain joins TRBV2 and TRBJ1-5; a weak D match, TRBD1 (5 bases). The germline V gene has CDR1 SNHLY and CDR2 FYNNEI. The CDR3 has 15 residues. V lost 7 bases and J lost 0, with 13 bases in between. CDR3 DNA sequence: TGTGCCAGCATGGAAGGGGTCCTTAGCAATCAGCCCCAGCATTTT. Its protein is CASMEGVLSNQPQHF.

The CDR3 DNA reads as TGTGCCAGCAGCTTCCTGGGCTACAATGAGCAGTTCTTC. This sequence encodes CASSFLGYNEQFF. The chain recombines TRBV5-6 with TRBJ2-1; D remains ambiguous. The germline gives CDR1 SGHDT, CDR2 YYEEEE. Trimming stripped 2 bases from V and 3 bases from J, with 6 bases between. The CDR3 length is 13 residues.

The gene calls are TRBV27 and TRBJ2-1; D ambiguous. The CDR3 is 13 residues long. V shed 0 bases and J shed 6 bases, with 6 bases lying between them. The germline CDR1 and CDR2 sequences are MNHEY and SMNVEV (reference sequence). The CDR3 reads CASSLSRGNEQFF. The CDR3 DNA reads TGTGCCAGCAGTTTATCTAGAGGCAATGAGCAGTTCTTC.

A word on this clonotype: An end of the junction differs from the germline gene, which may be a read error. V usage is TRBV30 and J usage is TRBJ1-5; D is possibly TRBD1 (5 bases). Germline V gene data show CDR1 as GTSNPN and CDR2 as SVGIG (reference sequence). This CDR3 region has 13 residues. The CDR3 DNA sequence: TGTGCCTGGACCGACGGGGGGGATCATCCCCAGCATTTT. Amino acid sequence: CAWTDGGDHPQHF.

The DNA of the CDR3 is TGCAGTGCTAGAGTGGTGGGACAGATGAATCAGCCCCAGCATTTT. Protein: CSARVVGQMNQPQHF. The chain uses TRBV20-1 and TRBJ1-5; TRBD1 matches at 7 bases. V gave up 1 base and J gave up 4 bases; unmatched junction bases: 7. Germline V gives CDR1 DFQATT, CDR2 SNEGSKA (reference sequence). The CDR3 is made up of 15 amino acids.

V usage is TRBV10-3 and J usage is TRBJ1-2; D might be TRBD1 (5 bases). The V gene lost 4 bases and the J gene lost 2 bases, with 17 bases spanning the gap. The CDR3 has 16 amino acids. Germline CDR1 reads ENHRY; CDR2 reads SYGVKD. CDR3 protein: CAISVAPGAQNYGYTF. The CDR3 coding sequence is TGTGCCATCAGTGTGGCCCCCGGGGCTCAAAACTATGGCTACACCTTC.

J is TRBJ2-7 and V is TRBV15, with 7 bases aligning to TRBD1. The V gene's germline CDR1 is LNHNV and CDR2 YYDKDF (reference sequence). CDR3 size: 16 residues. Trimming at V came to 5 bases and at J to 1 base, leaving 11 bases not matched to a gene. The CDR3 spells CATSEEDRVLSYEQYF. CDR3 nucleotide sequence: TGTGCCACCAGCGAGGAAGACAGGGTGTTATCCTACGAGCAGTACTTC.

The chain recombines TRBV6-5 with TRBJ1-1, with 7 bases matching TRBD1. V lost 6 bases, J lost 1 base, and 5 bases stayed unmatched. There are 14 residues in the CDR3. Looked up from germline, CDR1 is MNHEY and CDR2 is SVGAGI. The CDR3 nucleotides are TGTGCCAGCAGCCCCACAGGGGCGAACACTGAAGCTTTCTTT. It is translated as CASSPTGANTEAFF.

This chain links TRBV24-1 with TRBJ1-2, with D uncertain. Germline values: CDR1 KGHDR, CDR2 SFDVKD. V lost 4 bases and J lost 8, with 7 bases in between. CDR3 size: 11 residues. The CDR3 bases are TGTGCCACCAGTGAGCTGGGAGGCTACACCTTC. The encoded protein is CATSELGGYTF.

The V call is TRBV12-3 or TRBV12-4, the J call TRBJ1-6; TRBD1 is a possible D gene (6 bases). V shed 6 bases and J shed 9 bases, with 15 bases lying between them. The CDR3 is 14 residues long. The CDR3 loop is CASSPGHPSSPLHF. CDR3 bases: TGTGCCAGCAGCCCGGGACACCCCTCTTCACCCCTCCACTTT.

This clonotype was found once. The chain carries TRBV27 and TRBJ2-3; TRBD1 is a possible D gene (5 bases). In germline, CDR1 is MNHEY, CDR2 SMNVEV (reference sequence). Trimming removed 5 bases from V and 2 bases from J, with 17 bases in between. There are 16 residues in the CDR3. CDR3 coding DNA: TGTGCCAGCAGTGACCTTTTAAAGGGGCACACAGATACGCAGTATTTT. It encodes CASSDLLKGHTDTQYF.

The CDR3 is CASSLEFGSYTF. Here the CDR3 DNA reads TGTGCCAGCAGCTTGGAATTCGGGAGCTACACCTTC. This rearrangement joins TRBV5-6 to TRBJ1-2; D uncertain. Looked up from germline, CDR1 is SGHDT and CDR2 is YYEEEE. V was cut by 0 bases and J by 9 bases, with 9 bases left in between. The CDR3 covers 12 residues.

This clonotype was detected once. The chain links TRBV6-1 to TRBJ2-1; D may correspond to TRBD1 or TRBD2 (5 bases each). V was cut by 11 bases and J by 7 bases, with 18 bases left in between. The germline V gene encodes CDR1 MNHNS and CDR2 SASEGT. The CDR3 extends over 13 amino acids. CDR3 residues: CAAAYGEGNEQFF. CDR3 DNA: TGTGCCGCCGCTTACGGCGAGGGGAATGAGCAGTTCTTC.

This sequence joins TRBV12-3 or TRBV12-4 and TRBJ2-7, with 10 bases that match TRBD2. CDR3 length: 18 residues. V gave up 1 base and J gave up 4 bases; unmatched junction bases: 13. The CDR3 sequence is CASSLGSYVASGSYEQYF. CDR3 nucleotides: TGTGCCAGCAGTTTAGGTTCTTATGTCGCTAGCGGGAGTTACGAGCAGTACTTC.

CDR3 sequence reads: CATSEGIYAEAFF. CDR3 DNA sequence: TGTGCCACCAGTGAAGGGATATACGCTGAAGCTTTCTTT. V gene TRBV24-1 combines with J gene TRBJ1-1, with D unclear. V lost 4 bases and J 6 bases, leaving 11 bases between the germline ends. This CDR3 is built from 13 residues. Germline V lookup: CDR1 KGHDR, CDR2 SFDVKD.

The V gene is TRBV4-3, the J gene TRBJ2-7; a possible D gene is TRBD1 (5 bases). Germline lookup yields CDR1 LGHNA and CDR2 YSLEER. Trimming cost V 4 bases and J 2 bases, with 15 bases left between them. The CDR3 is 15 residues long. The CDR3 nucleotides read TGCGCCAGCAGCCTACTGGACAACCCGACCTACGAGCAGTACTTC. Protein sequence: CASSLLDNPTYEQYF.

The chain links TRBV5-6 to TRBJ2-5; 16 positions match TRBD2. Germline loops: CDR1 SGHDT, CDR2 YYEEEE. The junction had 5 bases not matched to a gene; V was cut back by 4 bases and J by 2 bases. The CDR3 has 17 amino acids. CDR3 amino acids: CASSTGTSGRAQETQYF. The CDR3, as DNA: TGTGCCAGCAGCACCGGGACTAGCGGGAGGGCACAAGAGACCCAGTACTTC. The whole variable domain, filled in from reference TRBV5-6 and TRBJ2-5, reads DAGVTQSPTHLIKTRGQQVTLRCSPKSGHDTVSWYQQALGQGPQFIFQYYEEEERQRGNFPDRFSGHQFPNYSSELNVNALLLGDSALYLCASSTGTSGRAQETQYFGPGTRLLVL.

The chain joins TRBV12-3 or TRBV12-4 to TRBJ1-1; TRBD1 agrees at 7 bases. Unmatched junction bases numbered 7, after V lost 3 bases and J lost 6 bases. This CDR3 is 14 amino acids long. As DNA, the CDR3 is TGTGCCAGCAGTTTCTCAGGGGGAAGGGCTGAAGCTTTCTTT. Translated: CASSFSGGRAEAFF.

The rearrangement joins TRBV4-3 to TRBJ1-3, with D possibly matching TRBD1 (5 bases). The V and J ends lost 0 bases and 4 bases respectively, with 10 bases between them. Germline lookup yields CDR1 LGHNA and CDR2 YSLEER. The CDR3 runs to 15 residues. CDR3 DNA sequence: TGCGCCAGCAGCCAAGATTCAGGGTCCGGAAACACCATATATTTT. It encodes CASSQDSGSGNTIYF.